These 5 T cell receptor beta chains originate from one sample sequenced in a study of blood T cells in healthy people across ages. It was with a sample-barcoded 5' primer and a J-beta primer mix that a second PCR of roughly 7 to 12 cycles was run. From the 5' RACE reads, TCRdb called clonotypes with MiXCR, one entry per CDR3 protein. The table shows roughly 640,000 distinct CDR3 sequences, with under 30% occurring only once. The specimen sequenced was blood. The receptors derive from a woman older than 75 in good health.

The chain carries TRBV7-2 and TRBJ2-7, with 7 bases identical to TRBD2. The better agreement between TRBJ2-4 and the DNA end casts doubt on the J call. The CDR3 consists of 12 residues. Looked up from germline, CDR1 is SGHTA and CDR2 is FQGNSA. CDR3 residues: CASRSSGNIQYF. In DNA form, the CDR3 reads TGTGCCAGCAGGTCTAGCGGCAACATTCAGTACTTC.

At least ten counts were recorded for this clonotype. This chain connects TRBV6-6 to TRBJ2-7, with D possibly matching TRBD2 (6 bases). The CDR3 is 16 amino acids. CDR1 and CDR2 (germline): MNHNY, SVGAGI (reference sequence). Deletions cut 8 bases from V and 7 bases from J, with 27 bases between. The CDR3 region is CASQSGRSGPEEEQYF. CDR3 DNA: TGTGCCAGCCAGTCGGGGAGGTCAGGCCCGGAGGAAGAGCAGTACTTC.

With respect to this clonotype: A read error is possible here, since a much larger clone lies one base away. The rearrangement uses TRBV12-3 or TRBV12-4 and TRBJ2-3; 8 positions match TRBD2. The CDR3 runs to 15 residues. This CDR3 is CASSLTSAGADAQYF. Here the CDR3 DNA reads TGTGCCAGCAGCTTGACTAGCGCGGGGGCAGATGCGCAGTATTTT.

This clonotype was counted ten times or more. The V call is TRBV3-1, the J call TRBJ2-7, with 7 bases matching TRBD2. The CDR3 has 13 amino acids. CDR1 is LGHDT, CDR2 YNNKEL, per germline (reference sequence). The trim removed 1 base at V and 3 bases at J, leaving 0 bases unmatched. This CDR3 is CASSQGTSYEQYF. The CDR3 region has the DNA TGTGCCAGCAGCCAAGGGACTAGCTACGAGCAGTACTTC.

This clonotype was detected ten times or more. The V and J genes are TRBV6-5 and TRBJ1-2; unclear D gene. With 2 bases removed from V and 4 bases from J, the gap between germline ends came to 8 bases. The CDR3 is 13 residues long. Germline CDR1 is MNHEY and CDR2 is SVGAGI. CDR3 nucleotides: TGTGCCAGCAGTTACGGACTGTTCTATGGCTACACCTTC. It translates to CASSYGLFYGYTF.